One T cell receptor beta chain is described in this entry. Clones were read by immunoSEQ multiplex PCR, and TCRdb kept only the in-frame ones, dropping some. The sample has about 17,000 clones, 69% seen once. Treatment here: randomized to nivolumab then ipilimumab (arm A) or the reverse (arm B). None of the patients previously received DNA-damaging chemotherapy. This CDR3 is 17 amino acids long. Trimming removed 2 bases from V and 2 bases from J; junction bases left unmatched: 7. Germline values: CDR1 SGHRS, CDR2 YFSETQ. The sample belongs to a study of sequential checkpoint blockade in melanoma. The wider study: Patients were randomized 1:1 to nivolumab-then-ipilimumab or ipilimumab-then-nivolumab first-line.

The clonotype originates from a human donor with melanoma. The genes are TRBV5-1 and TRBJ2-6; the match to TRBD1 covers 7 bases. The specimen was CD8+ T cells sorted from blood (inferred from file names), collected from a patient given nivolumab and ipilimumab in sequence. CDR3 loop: CASSFKGQGAGANVLTF. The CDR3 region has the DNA TGCGCCAGCAGCTTCAAAGGGCAGGGGGCTGGGGCCAACGTCCTGACTTTC. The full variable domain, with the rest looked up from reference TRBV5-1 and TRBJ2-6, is KAGVTQTPRYLIKTRGQQVTLSCSPISGHRSVSWYQQTPGQGLQFLFEYFSETQRNKGNFPGRFSGRQFSNSRSEMNVSTLELGDSALYLCASSFKGQGAGANVLTFGAGSRLTVL.